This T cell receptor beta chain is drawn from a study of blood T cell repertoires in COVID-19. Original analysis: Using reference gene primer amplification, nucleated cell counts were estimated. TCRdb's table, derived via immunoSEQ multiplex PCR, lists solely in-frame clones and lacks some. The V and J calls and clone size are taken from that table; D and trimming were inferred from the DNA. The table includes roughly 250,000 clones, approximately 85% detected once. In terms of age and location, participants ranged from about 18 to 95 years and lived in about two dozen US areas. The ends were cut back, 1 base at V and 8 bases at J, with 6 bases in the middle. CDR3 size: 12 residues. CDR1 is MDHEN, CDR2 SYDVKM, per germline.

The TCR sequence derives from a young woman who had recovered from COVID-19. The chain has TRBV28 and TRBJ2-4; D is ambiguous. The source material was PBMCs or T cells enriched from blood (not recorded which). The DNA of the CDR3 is TGTGCCAGCAGTTTATCAGGTGACATTCAGTACTTC. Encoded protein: CASSLSGDIQYF. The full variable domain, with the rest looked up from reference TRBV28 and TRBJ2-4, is DVKVTQSSRYLVKRTGEKVFLECVQDMDHENMFWYRQDPGLGLRLIYFSYDVKMKEKGDIPEGYSVSREKKERFSLILESASTNQTSMYLCASSLSGDIQYFGAGTRLSVL.